Ten or more counts support the clone carrying this TCR beta chain. Its antigen is currently unknown. The junction does not match germline at one end; this may be a read error. Through MiXCR, TCRdb re-clonotyped the PCR reads. Seen here are roughly 25,000 clones, under 30% observed once, and the top ten hold more than 10%. No treatment of any kind had been given to any patient before thyroid surgery. The data originate from a study of metastatic and nonmetastatic thyroid tumors. Looking at the study overall: From malignant and benign thyroid patients, repertoires in blood and in tumor or nodule tissue were compared.

Whole-study findings and limits: TCR beta diversity was reportedly significantly higher in malignant thyroid tumors than benign nodules, in blood and tumor.

The TCR sequence derives from a male donor with papillary thyroid cancer or a benign thyroid nodule (not recorded which). Some clones in this sample may be carry-over from other donors' samples. The specimen sequenced was tumor tissue.

The CDR3 region is CASSSYQLGNTVYF. CDR3 DNA: TGCGCCAGCAGTAGCTACCAGCTTGGGAACACCGTATATTTT. The V call is TRBV5-1, the J call TRBJ1-3; D uncertain. The CDR3 extends over 14 amino acids. Germline CDR1 SGHRS, CDR2 YFSETQ.